One sample yielded the 25 T cell receptor beta chains listed below, sequenced in a study of blood T cell repertoires in COVID-19. The protocol was immunoSEQ multiplex PCR, while the TCRdb copy is restricted to in-frame clones and leaves out a portion. The sample shows roughly 86,000 clones, approximately 84% of them seen only once. The sequencing input was peripheral blood. These receptors came from a man between 60 and 75 years old with acute or convalescent COVID-19.

The chain joins TRBV20-1 to TRBJ1-2; D may be TRBD1 (5 bases). The germline V gene encodes CDR1 DFQATT and CDR2 SNEGSKA (reference sequence). The CDR3 has 12 amino acids. V shed 3 bases and J shed 4 bases, with 9 bases lying between them. CDR3 bases: TGCAGTGCTAGTGATAGGGGCTATGGCTACACCTTC. Its translation is CSASDRGYGYTF.

This chain links TRBV5-5 with TRBJ1-4; perhaps TRBD1 as D (5 bases). This CDR3 comprises 13 residues. V was pared by 9 bases and J by 3 bases, with 12 bases between. Germline-derived CDR1 and CDR2 are SGHKS and YYEKEE (reference sequence). CDR3 sequence (DNA): TGTGCCACCTCGGACATGGCTAATGAAAAACTGTTTTTT. Amino acid sequence: CATSDMANEKLFF.

V gene TRBV7-3 combines with J gene TRBJ2-1; 9 bases match TRBD1. The CDR3 loop spans 13 amino acids. Germline CDR1 reads SGHTA; CDR2 reads FQGTGA. V gave up 5 bases and J gave up 9 bases; unmatched junction bases: 5. CDR3 bases: TGTGCCAGCAGCAGACAGGGGGAGGGTGAGCAGTTCTTC. Amino acids: CASSRQGEGEQFF. Complete variable domain (other parts from reference TRBV7-3 and TRBJ2-1): GAGVSQTPSNKVTEKGKYVELRCDPISGHTALYWYRQSLGQGPEFLIYFQGTGAADDSGLPNDRFFAVRPEGSVSTLKIQRTERGDSAVYLCASSRQGEGEQFFGPGTRLTVL.

The chain links TRBV18 to TRBJ2-3; TRBD2 aligns across 11 bases. In germline, CDR1 is KGHSH, CDR2 LQKENI. CDR3 length: 17 residues. With 3 bases clipped from V and 2 bases from J, the junction kept 7 bases outside the gene matches. CDR3 DNA sequence: TGTGCCAGCTCACCGCCCCTAGCGGGGGGTATCACAGATACGCAGTATTTT. Its protein product is CASSPPLAGGITDTQYF.

The chain has TRBV30 and TRBJ2-7; possibly TRBD1 for D (7 bases). The CDR3 spans 15 residues. Trimming took off 5 bases at V and 7 bases at J, with 24 bases between the two ends. Germline V gene data show CDR1 as GTSNPN and CDR2 as SVGIG (reference sequence). The CDR3 DNA sequence: TGTGCCTGGTCTAGGAGGGACAGTCTTTTTTGGGAGCAGTACTTC. It is translated as CAWSRRDSLFWEQYF.

The V and J genes are TRBV24-1 and TRBJ2-2; TRBD1 agrees at 7 bases. Germline V lookup: CDR1 KGHDR, CDR2 SFDVKD. The CDR3 is 15 amino acids. Trimming cost V 3 bases and J 7 bases; bases outside gene matches: 7. As DNA, the CDR3 is TGTGCCACCAGTGATCCCCAAGACAGGGTCGGGGAGCTGTTTTTT. Translated: CATSDPQDRVGELFF.

The chain is built from TRBV4-2 and TRBJ2-1, with TRBD2 matching over 9 bases. Per the germline V gene, CDR1 is LGHNA and CDR2 is YNFKEQ. With V trimmed by 3 bases and J by 4 bases, 7 bases remained unmatched. This CDR3 spans 16 amino acids. For the CDR3, the DNA is TGTGCCAGCAGCCAGGCAGCGGGGGGCTTGTACAATGAGCAGTTCTTC. Residues: CASSQAAGGLYNEQFF.

The chain links TRBV6-2 or TRBV6-3 to TRBJ2-2; 9 bases are shared with TRBD1. V shed 4 bases and J 5 bases; nucleotides not matched to a gene: 8. This CDR3 is 16 amino acids long. Germline V CDR1 and CDR2: MNHEY, SVGEGT. The CDR3 DNA reads as TGTGCCAGCAGTTTACCGACAGGGGGTTTAACCGGGGAGCTGTTTTTT. Its translation is CASSLPTGGLTGELFF.

The chain joins TRBV27 to TRBJ2-1; 8 nucleotides match TRBD1. CDR3 length equals 14 residues. Germline V CDR1 and CDR2: MNHEY, SMNVEV (reference sequence). With 4 bases clipped from V and 5 bases from J, the junction kept 4 bases outside the gene matches. The CDR3 DNA reads TGTGCCAGCAGTTGGACAGGGCCTAACAATGAGCAGTTCTTC. Residues: CASSWTGPNNEQFF.

The V gene is TRBV19, the J gene TRBJ1-1; D is unclear. This CDR3 comprises 14 residues. Per the germline V gene, CDR1 is LNHDA and CDR2 is SQIVND (reference sequence). V lost 9 bases to trimming and J lost 3 bases, with 17 bases between them. The CDR3 protein is CASREGSYYTEAFF. CDR3 nucleotides: TGTGCCAGCCGTGAGGGCAGCTATTACACTGAAGCTTTCTTT.

The V gene is TRBV14, the J gene TRBJ2-5; no reliable D call. Per germline, CDR1 SGHDN and CDR2 FVKESK. This CDR3 is built from 14 residues. Between the trimmed V and J ends, which lost 2 bases and 1 base, there was a span of 8 bases. In DNA, the CDR3 is TGTGCCAGCAGCCAAATGACATCCCAAGAGACCCAGTACTTC. It specifies CASSQMTSQETQYF.

To note about this clone: This CDR3 is also generated by other DNA sequences in the sample. The V and J genes are TRBV29-1 and TRBJ2-2; 8 bases match TRBD1. The junction had 3 bases not matched to a gene; V was cut back by 6 bases and J by 3 bases. The germline CDR1 and CDR2 sequences are SQVTM and ANQGSEA. CDR3 length: 13 amino acids. The CDR3 sequence: CSVDRGDTGELFF. The CDR3, as DNA: TGCAGCGTCGACAGGGGCGACACCGGGGAGCTGTTTTTT.

This clone was observed a handful of times. The rearrangement joins TRBV5-4 to TRBJ2-5, with 14 nucleotides matching TRBD2. The CDR3 extends over 16 amino acids. Germline CDR1 and CDR2: SGHNT and YYREEE (reference sequence). After removal of 4 bases from V and 2 bases from J, the junction contained 4 bases not matched to a gene. CDR3 sequence (DNA): TGTGCCAGCAGCGCCGGGACTAGCGGGGGTCAAGAGACCCAGTACTTC. Translating it yields CASSAGTSGGQETQYF.

This clone was picked up a small number of times. This rearrangement joins TRBV13 to TRBJ2-1, with 8 bases that match TRBD2. The CDR3 sequence is 16 residues long. The J segment lost 6 bases and the V segment lost 4 bases, leaving 11 bases of the junction unmatched. CDR1 PRHDT and CDR2 FYEKMQ come from the germline V gene (reference sequence). The CDR3: CASSSNPGLVGNEQFF. In nucleotides, the CDR3 is TGTGCCAGCAGCTCAAATCCGGGACTAGTAGGCAATGAGCAGTTCTTC.

J is TRBJ1-1 and V is TRBV25-1; 9 nucleotides line up with TRBD1. Germline V gene data show CDR1 as MGHDK and CDR2 as SYGVNS. The CDR3 loop spans 14 amino acids. V lost 6 bases and J lost 6; bases outside the gene matches: 8. Written as DNA, the CDR3 is TGTGCCAGCAGGGAACAGGGGGCAGAAGCTGAAGCTTTCTTT. This sequence encodes CASREQGAEAEAFF.

The J gene is TRBJ1-1, the V gene TRBV7-9; D is undetermined. Between the trimmed V and J ends, which lost 11 bases and 0 bases, there was a span of 16 bases. CDR1 and CDR2 from the germline V gene are SEHNR and FQNEAQ (reference sequence). There are 14 residues in the CDR3. CDR3 loop: CAGQAVQMNTEAFF. CDR3 nucleotides: TGTGCCGGTCAGGCCGTCCAGATGAACACTGAAGCTTTCTTT.

The genes are TRBV12-3 or TRBV12-4 and TRBJ1-2; TRBD1 agrees at 7 bases. The CDR3 is 12 amino acids. Trimming at V came to 6 bases and at J to 5 bases, leaving 3 bases not matched to a gene. The CDR3 DNA reads TGTGCCAGCAGGACAGGGATGTATGGCTACACCTTC. It is translated as CASRTGMYGYTF.

V gene TRBV10-3 combines with J gene TRBJ1-2; the D gene is possibly TRBD1 (5 bases). Between the trimmed V and J ends, which lost 4 bases and 2 bases, there was a span of 17 bases. The CDR3 length is 16 residues. The germline V gene encodes CDR1 ENHRY and CDR2 SYGVKD. CDR3 residues: CAISVGEGLANYGYTF. The CDR3 coding sequence is TGTGCCATCAGTGTAGGGGAGGGCCTCGCGAACTATGGCTACACCTTC.

This chain joins TRBV6-5 and TRBJ1-1; no clear D. Trimming pared 7 bases from V and 1 base from J, leaving 10 bases between. Germline CDR1 MNHEY, CDR2 SVGAGI. This CDR3 contains 13 residues. The CDR3, as DNA: TGTGCCAGCAAGCGTACCGAGAACACTGAAGCTTTCTTT. It is translated as CASKRTENTEAFF.

The chain uses TRBV5-1 and TRBJ1-6; 7 bases agree with TRBD1. The length of the CDR3 is 15 residues. J lost 7 bases, V lost 0 bases, and 4 bases had no gene match. The germline V gene encodes CDR1 SGHRS and CDR2 YFSETQ. The CDR3, as DNA: TGCGCCAGCAGCTTGGGGGACAGAAACAATTCACCCCTCCACTTT. This codes for CASSLGDRNNSPLHF.

This clone was seen a single time. The chain links TRBV20-1 to TRBJ2-2, with D uncertain. The CDR3 extends over 14 amino acids. Trimming shortened V by 3 bases and J by 5 bases, and 13 bases separated the two germline ends. CDR1 and CDR2 (germline): DFQATT, SNEGSKA (reference sequence). The CDR3 protein is CSASSGRITGELFF. DNA for the CDR3: TGCAGTGCTAGTTCTGGGCGTATTACCGGGGAGCTGTTTTTT.

The chain links TRBV19 to TRBJ2-3; TRBD2 aligns across 8 bases. The CDR3 totals 14 residues. After removal of 6 bases from V and 4 bases from J, the junction contained 6 bases not matched to a gene. Looked up from germline, CDR1 is LNHDA and CDR2 is SQIVND (reference sequence). The CDR3 DNA follows: TGTGCCAGTAGCCGGGGGGGGACCCCAGATACGCAGTATTTT. This codes for CASSRGGTPDTQYF.

The gene calls are TRBV29-1 and TRBJ1-6; no firm D call. The V and J ends lost 5 bases and 0 bases respectively, with 11 bases between them. The CDR3 covers 15 residues. Per the germline V gene, CDR1 is SQVTM and CDR2 is ANQGSEA. CDR3 in DNA: TGCAGCGTTATGACTGGAAGCTCCTATAATTCACCCCTCCACTTT. Residues: CSVMTGSSYNSPLHF.

The chain recombines TRBV5-6 with TRBJ1-1, with 9 positions matching TRBD1. V shed 3 bases, J shed 3 bases, and the junction held 6 bases outside the gene matches. Germline CDR1 and CDR2: SGHDT and YYEEEE. The CDR3 spans 15 residues. The CDR3 DNA sequence: TGTGCCAGCAGCTGGGTTACAGGGGGCTACACTGAAGCTTTCTTT. Translated: CASSWVTGGYTEAFF.

This clone was recorded only once. The rearrangement links TRBV5-1 to TRBJ1-2, with D hard to call. V gave up 2 bases and J gave up 2 bases, with 13 bases separating them. The V gene's germline CDR1 is SGHRS and CDR2 YFSETQ. The CDR3 is 15 amino acids. CDR3 coding DNA: TGCGCCAGCAGCTTCGGAGACTTCGCAAACTATGGCTACACCTTC. Its translation is CASSFGDFANYGYTF. The full variable domain, rest sourced from reference TRBV5-1 and TRBJ1-2, is KAGVTQTPRYLIKTRGQQVTLSCSPISGHRSVSWYQQTPGQGLQFLFEYFSETQRNKGNFPGRFSGRQFSNSRSEMNVSTLELGDSALYLCASSFGDFANYGYTFGSGTRLTVV.